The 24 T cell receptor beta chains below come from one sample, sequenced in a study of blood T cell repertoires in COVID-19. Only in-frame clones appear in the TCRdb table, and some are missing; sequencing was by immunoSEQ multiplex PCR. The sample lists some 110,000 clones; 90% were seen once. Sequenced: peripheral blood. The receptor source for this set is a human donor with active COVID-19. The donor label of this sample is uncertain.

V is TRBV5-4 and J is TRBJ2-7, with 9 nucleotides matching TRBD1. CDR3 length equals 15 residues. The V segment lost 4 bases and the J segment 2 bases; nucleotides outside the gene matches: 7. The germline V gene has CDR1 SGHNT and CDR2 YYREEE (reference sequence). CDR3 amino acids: CASSTGQGRAYEQYF. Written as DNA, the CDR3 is TGTGCCAGCAGCACCGGACAGGGGAGGGCCTACGAGCAGTACTTC.

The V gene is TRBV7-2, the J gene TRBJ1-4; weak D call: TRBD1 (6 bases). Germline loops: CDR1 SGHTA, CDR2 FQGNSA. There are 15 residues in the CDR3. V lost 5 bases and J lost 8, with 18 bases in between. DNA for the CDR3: TGTGCCAGCAGCCCGGAGCCAGGGGCCCGAGAAAAACTGTTTTTT. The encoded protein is CASSPEPGAREKLFF.

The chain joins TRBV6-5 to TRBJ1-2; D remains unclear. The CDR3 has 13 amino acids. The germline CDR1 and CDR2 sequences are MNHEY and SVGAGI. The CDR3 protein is CVTSRNANYGYTF. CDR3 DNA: TGTGTCACAAGCAGGAACGCTAACTATGGCTACACCTTC.

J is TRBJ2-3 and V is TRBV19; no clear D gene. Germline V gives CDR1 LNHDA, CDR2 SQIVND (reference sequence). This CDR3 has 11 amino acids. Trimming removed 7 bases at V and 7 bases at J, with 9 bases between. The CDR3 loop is CASTTKNTQYF. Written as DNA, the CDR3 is TGTGCCAGTACAACAAAAAATACGCAGTATTTT.

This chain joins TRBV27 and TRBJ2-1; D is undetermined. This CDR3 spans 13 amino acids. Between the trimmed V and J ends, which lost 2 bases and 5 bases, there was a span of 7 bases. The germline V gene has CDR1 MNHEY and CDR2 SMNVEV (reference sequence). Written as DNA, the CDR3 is TGTGCCAGCAGTTTAACGCTAGACAATGAGCAGTTCTTC. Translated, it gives CASSLTLDNEQFF.

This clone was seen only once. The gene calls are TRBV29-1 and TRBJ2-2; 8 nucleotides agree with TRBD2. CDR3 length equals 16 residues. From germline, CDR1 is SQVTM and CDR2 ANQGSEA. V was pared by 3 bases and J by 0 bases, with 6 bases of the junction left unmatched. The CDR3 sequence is CSVEGGGPPNTGELFF. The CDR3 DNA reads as TGCAGCGTTGAGGGCGGGGGGCCACCGAACACCGGGGAGCTGTTTTTT.

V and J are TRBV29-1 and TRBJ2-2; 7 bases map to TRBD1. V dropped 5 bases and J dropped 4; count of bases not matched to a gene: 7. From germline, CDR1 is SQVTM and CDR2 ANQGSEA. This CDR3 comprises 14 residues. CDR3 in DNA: TGCAGCGTTATCAGCCGGGACAGCACCGGGGAGCTGTTTTTT. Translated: CSVISRDSTGELFF.

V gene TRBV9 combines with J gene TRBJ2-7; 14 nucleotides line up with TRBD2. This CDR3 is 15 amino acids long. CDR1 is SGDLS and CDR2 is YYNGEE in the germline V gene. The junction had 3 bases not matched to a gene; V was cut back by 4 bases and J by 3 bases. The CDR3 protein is CASSQGTSGGYEQYF. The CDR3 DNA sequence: TGTGCCAGCAGCCAAGGGACTAGCGGGGGCTACGAGCAGTACTTC.

CDR3 coding DNA: TGTGCCAGCAATAAACAGGGGACCCCCACAGATACGCAGTATTTT. Amino acids: CASNKQGTPTDTQYF. The J gene is TRBJ2-3, the V gene TRBV2; 7 bases agree with TRBD1. J lost 2 bases, V lost 7 bases, and 9 bases had no gene match. The CDR3 covers 15 residues. CDR1 is SNHLY and CDR2 is FYNNEI in the germline V gene.

The CDR3 bases are TGTGCCAGCAGTTCCCTTTCGACAGGGAACTATGGCTACACCTTC. It is translated as CASSSLSTGNYGYTF. The chain links TRBV28 to TRBJ1-2; 7 nucleotides align to TRBD1. This CDR3 is 15 amino acids long. Unmatched junction bases numbered 7, after V lost 4 bases and J lost 2 bases. CDR1 and CDR2 from the germline V gene are MDHEN and SYDVKM.

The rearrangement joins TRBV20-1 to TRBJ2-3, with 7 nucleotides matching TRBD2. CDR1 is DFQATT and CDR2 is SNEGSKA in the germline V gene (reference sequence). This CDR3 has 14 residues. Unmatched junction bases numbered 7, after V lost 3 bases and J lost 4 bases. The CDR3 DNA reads TGCAGTGCTAGTGCTCTAGCGGCCTCAGATACGCAGTATTTT. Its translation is CSASALAASDTQYF.

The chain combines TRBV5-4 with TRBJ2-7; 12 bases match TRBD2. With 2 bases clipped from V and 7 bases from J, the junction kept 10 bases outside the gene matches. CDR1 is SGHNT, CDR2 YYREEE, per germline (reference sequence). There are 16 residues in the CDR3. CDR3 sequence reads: CASSLELAGGQSEQYF. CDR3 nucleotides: TGTGCCAGCAGCTTAGAGCTAGCGGGGGGGCAGAGTGAGCAGTACTTC.

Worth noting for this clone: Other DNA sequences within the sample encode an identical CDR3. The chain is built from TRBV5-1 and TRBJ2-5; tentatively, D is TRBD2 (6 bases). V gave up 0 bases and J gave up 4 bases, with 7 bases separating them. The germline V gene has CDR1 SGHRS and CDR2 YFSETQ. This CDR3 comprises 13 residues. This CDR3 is CASSLGGGETQYF. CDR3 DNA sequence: TGCGCCAGCAGCTTGGGGGGAGGAGAGACCCAGTACTTC.

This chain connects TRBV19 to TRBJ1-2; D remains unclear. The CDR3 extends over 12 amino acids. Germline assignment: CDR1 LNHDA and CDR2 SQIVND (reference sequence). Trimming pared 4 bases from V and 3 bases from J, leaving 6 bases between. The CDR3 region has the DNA TGTGCCAGTAGTAGTCAGTACTATGGCTACACCTTC. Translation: CASSSQYYGYTF.

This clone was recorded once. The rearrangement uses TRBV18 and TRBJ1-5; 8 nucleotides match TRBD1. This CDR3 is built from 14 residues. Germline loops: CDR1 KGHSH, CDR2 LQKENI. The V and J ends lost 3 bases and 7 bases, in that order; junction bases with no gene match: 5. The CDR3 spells CASSPGTGGQPQHF. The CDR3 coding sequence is TGTGCCAGCTCACCGGGGACAGGAGGCCAGCCCCAGCATTTT.

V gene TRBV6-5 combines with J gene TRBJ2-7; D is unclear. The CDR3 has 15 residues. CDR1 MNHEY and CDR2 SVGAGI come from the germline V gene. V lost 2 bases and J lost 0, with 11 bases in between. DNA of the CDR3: TGTGCCAGCAGTTACCGCTCTAGACCCTCCTACGAGCAGTACTTC. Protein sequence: CASSYRSRPSYEQYF.

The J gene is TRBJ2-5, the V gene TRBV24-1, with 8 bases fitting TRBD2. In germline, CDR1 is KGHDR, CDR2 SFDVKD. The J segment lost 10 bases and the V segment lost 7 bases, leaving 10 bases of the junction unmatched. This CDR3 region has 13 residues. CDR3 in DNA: TGTGCCACCAGCCAGCGGGGGTTGGAAGGCCAGTACTTC. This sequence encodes CATSQRGLEGQYF.

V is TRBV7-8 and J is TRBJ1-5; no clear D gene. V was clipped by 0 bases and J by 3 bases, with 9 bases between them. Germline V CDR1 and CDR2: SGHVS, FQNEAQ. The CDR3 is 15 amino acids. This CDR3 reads CASSLANGDNQPQHF. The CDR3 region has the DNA TGTGCCAGCAGCTTAGCGAACGGGGACAATCAGCCCCAGCATTTT.

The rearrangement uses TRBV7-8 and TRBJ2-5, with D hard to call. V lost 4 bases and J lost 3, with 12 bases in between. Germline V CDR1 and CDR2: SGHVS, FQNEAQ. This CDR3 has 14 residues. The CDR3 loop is CASSSDLVEETQYF. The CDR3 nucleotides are TGTGCCAGCAGCTCAGACTTAGTCGAAGAGACCCAGTACTTC.

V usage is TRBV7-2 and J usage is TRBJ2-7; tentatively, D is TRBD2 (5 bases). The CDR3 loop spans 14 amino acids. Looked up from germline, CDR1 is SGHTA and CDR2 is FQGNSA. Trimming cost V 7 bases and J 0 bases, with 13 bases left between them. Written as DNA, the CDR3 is TGTGCCAGCACCCACCCGGGGTACTCCTACGAGCAGTACTTC. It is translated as CASTHPGYSYEQYF.

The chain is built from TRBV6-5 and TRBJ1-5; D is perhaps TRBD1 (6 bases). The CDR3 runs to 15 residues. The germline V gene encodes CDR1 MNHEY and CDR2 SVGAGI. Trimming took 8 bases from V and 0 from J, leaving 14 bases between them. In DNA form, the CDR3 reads TGTGCCAGCGGAAAAACAGGGAGTAGCAATCAGCCCCAGCATTTT. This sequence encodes CASGKTGSSNQPQHF.

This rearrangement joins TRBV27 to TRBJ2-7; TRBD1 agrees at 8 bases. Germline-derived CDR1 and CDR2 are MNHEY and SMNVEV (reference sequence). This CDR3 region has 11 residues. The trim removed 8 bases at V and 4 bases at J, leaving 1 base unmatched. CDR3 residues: CASQGAYEQYF. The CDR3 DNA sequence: TGTGCCAGCCAGGGGGCTTACGAGCAGTACTTC.

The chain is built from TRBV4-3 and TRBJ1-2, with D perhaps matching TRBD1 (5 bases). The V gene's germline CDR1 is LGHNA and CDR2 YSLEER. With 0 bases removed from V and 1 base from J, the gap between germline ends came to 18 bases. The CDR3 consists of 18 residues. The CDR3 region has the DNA TGCGCCAGCAGCCAAGAAGCCGGGGGGGGGACTCTTAACTATGGCTACACCTTC. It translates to CASSQEAGGGTLNYGYTF.

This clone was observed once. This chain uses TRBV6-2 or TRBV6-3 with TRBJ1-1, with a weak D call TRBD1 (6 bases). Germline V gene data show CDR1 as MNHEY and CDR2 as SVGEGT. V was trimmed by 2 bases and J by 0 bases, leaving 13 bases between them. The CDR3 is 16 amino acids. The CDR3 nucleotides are TGTGCCAGCAGTTACCACAGGGTGCGTATGAACACTGAAGCTTTCTTT. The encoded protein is CASSYHRVRMNTEAFF.